Sequencing of this TCR beta chain was carried out in a study of T cells expressing NK-cell markers. There are 12 residues in the CDR3. CDR1 GTSNPN and CDR2 SVGIG come from the germline V gene (reference sequence). Using the 5' RACE reads, TCRdb records one entry per CDR3 protein without DNA. This sample carries about 550,000 distinct CDR3 sequences, with approximately 4% going to the ten biggest clones. The specimen was blood T cells: a sorted CD56 or NKG2C T cell subset, CD4+ or CD8+ T cells, or bulk PBMC T cells (not recorded which). The V call is TRBV30, the J call TRBJ1-1. The TCR originated in a man aged 18 to 29 in good health. CDR3 amino acids: CASGTGGREAFF.